The 15 T cell receptor beta chains reported below all come from one sample, sequenced in a study of tumor-infiltrating lymphocytes in primary liver carcinoma. A constant-region primer served to make TCR beta cDNA from about 490 ng total RNA. Modified slightly, ARM-PCR produced TCR beta libraries over three nested multiplex PCR rounds. Researchers ran the first two PCR rounds for about 11 cycles each with TRBV1-TRBV30 forward primers and a C-beta reverse primer. TCRdb fed the multiplex PCR reads into MiXCR, producing one record per CDR3 protein. Among hundreds of thousands of distinct CDR3 sequences, more than 55% were seen once, and the ten largest hold about a sixth. Unsorted whole blood served as the source of blood RNA, and germline DNA was extracted as well. Sequenced sample: peripheral blood. These receptors all stem from a woman aged 25 to 39 with primary liver carcinoma and hepatitis B virus infection.

Concerning this clonotype itself: Mismatch with germline at one junction end may stem from a read error. V gene TRBV11-2 combines with J gene TRBJ2-1, with 11 nucleotides matching TRBD2. The CDR3 is 19 amino acids. CDR1 and CDR2 from the germline V gene are SGHAT and FQNNGV. The DNA for the CDR3 is TGTGCCAGCAGTTTAGCAGTATTATTCGGGACTAGCGGCCCCAATGAGCAGTTCTTC. Its translation: CASSLAVLFGTSGPNEQFF.

To note about this clonotype: Mismatch with germline at one junction end may stem from a read error. The V call is TRBV11-1, the J call TRBJ2-1, with D uncertain. The germline V gene has CDR1 SGHAT and CDR2 FQDESV (reference sequence). The CDR3 covers 14 residues. This chain's CDR3 is CASNLAGLDNEQFF. Here the CDR3 DNA reads TGTGCCAGCAACTTAGCCGGTCTCGACAATGAGCAGTTCTTC.

The chain recombines TRBV28 with TRBJ2-5; D unresolved. V dropped 2 bases and J dropped 3 bases, with 13 bases sitting between them. The CDR3 totals 15 residues. CDR1 and CDR2 from the germline V gene are MDHEN and SYDVKM. The DNA for the CDR3 is TGTGCCAGCAGTTTAATACAGTTGGGTAAAGAGACCCAGTACTTC. It translates to CASSLIQLGKETQYF. Drawing the rest from reference TRBV28 and TRBJ2-5, the complete variable domain is DVKVTQSSRYLVKRTGEKVFLECVQDMDHENMFWYRQDPGLGLRLIYFSYDVKMKEKGDIPEGYSVSREKKERFSLILESASTNQTSMYLCASSLIQLGKETQYFGPGTRLLVL.

This clonotype came up a few times. This sequence may be a read error, since a much larger clone differs from it by one base. As the CDR3 is not closed by the conserved phenylalanine or tryptophan, this likely results from a read error. This chain connects TRBV29-1 to TRBJ2-1, with 12 nucleotides matching TRBD2. Germline V lookup: CDR1 SQVTM, CDR2 ANQGSEA. The V and J ends lost 4 bases and 4 bases, in that order; junction bases with no gene match: 2. The CDR3 sequence is 14 residues long. The CDR3 nucleotides read TGCAGCGTTGGACTAGCGGGGGTTTACAATGAGCAGTTCGTC. It yields the protein CSVGLAGVYNEQFV.

This clonotype was recorded at least ten times. The chain recombines TRBV12-3 or TRBV12-4 with TRBJ2-7; TRBD1 matches 8 bases. The CDR3 totals 16 residues. With 5 bases clipped from V and 3 bases from J, the junction kept 12 bases outside the gene matches. The CDR3 nucleotides are TGTGCCAGCAGTCCCCAATCCGGGACAGGCCACTACGAGCAGTACTTC. The encoded protein is CASSPQSGTGHYEQYF.

V usage is TRBV12-3 or TRBV12-4 and J usage is TRBJ2-7, with 9 positions matching TRBD1. This CDR3 region has 13 residues. Germline trimming cut 6 bases from V and 2 bases from J; bases unmatched to any gene: 2. For the CDR3, the DNA is TGTGCCAGCAGGGGACAGGGTCCCTACGAGCAGTACTTC. This translates into CASRGQGPYEQYF.

The chain combines TRBV6-2 or TRBV6-3 with TRBJ2-1; tentatively, D is TRBD2 (6 bases). The CDR3 sequence is 11 residues long. V lost 2 bases to trimming and J lost 15 bases, with 11 bases between them. CDR1 MNHEY and CDR2 SVGEGT come from the germline V gene. CDR3: CASSYRGSGFF. In DNA, the CDR3 is TGTGCCAGCAGTTACAGGGGTAGCGGGTTCTTC.

This clonotype was seen a handful of times. The chain carries TRBV5-4 and TRBJ2-5, with D perhaps given as TRBD1 or TRBD2 (5 bases each). This CDR3 is 15 amino acids long. The germline CDR1 and CDR2 sequences are SGHNT and YYREEE (reference sequence). V lost 4 bases to trimming and J lost 4 bases, with 17 bases between them. The CDR3 region has the DNA TGTGCCAGCAGCCTCACAGTGGCTGGGGGAGAGACCCAGTACTTC. Protein: CASSLTVAGGETQYF.

On this clonotype itself: The junction departs from germline at one end; a sequencing error may be responsible. The V call is TRBV11-2, the J call TRBJ2-2; 9 nucleotides line up with TRBD1. CDR1 SGHAT and CDR2 FQNNGV come from the germline V gene. CDR3 size: 16 residues. The CDR3 loop reads CASSLTGTGIPGELLF. The CDR3 nucleotides read TGTGCCAGCAGCTTAACCGGGACAGGGATACCCGGGGAGCTGCTTTTT.

The rearrangement uses TRBV5-1 and TRBJ1-2, with a tentative D call TRBD1 (6 bases). Trimming cost V 4 bases and J 2 bases, with 12 bases left between them. The CDR3 loop spans 14 amino acids. Germline CDR1 is SGHRS and CDR2 is YFSETQ. The CDR3 DNA reads TGCGCCAGCAGCCTGAGGGGGAGCAACTATGGCTACACCTTC. It translates to CASSLRGSNYGYTF.

Note on this clonotype: Germline is not matched at one junction end, which may reflect a read error. The chain couples TRBV6-6 to TRBJ1-2, with 8 bases that match TRBD1. There are 12 residues in the CDR3. Looked up from germline, CDR1 is MNHNY and CDR2 is SVGAGI (reference sequence). DNA of the CDR3: TGTGCCAGTACATCCAGCGGACAGGGCTACTCCTTC. Its translation: CASTSSGQGYSF.

Comment on this clonotype: The junction departs from the called germline gene at one end, perhaps through a read error. The chain has TRBV11-2 and TRBJ2-5; tentatively, D is TRBD1 (6 bases). The V gene's germline CDR1 is SGHAT and CDR2 FQNNGV. The CDR3 has 13 amino acids. The CDR3 DNA reads as TGTGCCAGCAGCCGGGACAAGGCGGAGATCCAGTACTTC. This codes for CASSRDKAEIQYF.

There are many counts of this clonotype. The CDR3 sequence is CASSSARDTQYF. The DNA of the CDR3 is TGTGCCAGCAGCTCCGCCAGGGATACGCAGTATTTT. The chain combines TRBV11-3 with TRBJ2-3, with unresolved D. The V gene lost 4 bases and the J gene lost 6 bases, with 8 bases spanning the gap. Germline assignment: CDR1 SGHNT and CDR2 YENEEA. There are 12 residues in the CDR3.

This clonotype has more than one count but fewer than ten. The chain carries TRBV14 and TRBJ2-1, with D hard to call. CDR3 length equals 17 residues. CDR1 SGHDN and CDR2 FVKESK come from the germline V gene. V was shortened by 1 base and J by 9 bases, with 22 bases between the two germline ends. The CDR3 here is CASSQAGRSLRGGEQFF. The DNA of the CDR3 is TGTGCCAGCAGCCAAGCAGGAAGGAGTCTACGTGGTGGTGAGCAGTTCTTC.

Concerning this clonotype itself: One end of the junction varies from germline; a read error may be responsible. The genes are TRBV11-2 and TRBJ1-2; TRBD1 matches at 7 bases. The CDR3 spans 15 residues. The V gene's germline CDR1 is SGHAT and CDR2 FQNNGV. DNA for the CDR3: TGTGCCAGCAGCCCTACAAGGGGGCGTGGGTATGTCTACACCTTC. Protein sequence: CASSPTRGRGYVYTF. The entire variable domain, with the rest obtained from reference TRBV11-2 and TRBJ1-2, is as follows: EAGVAQSPRYKIIEKRQSVAFWCNPISGHATLYWYQQILGQGPKLLIQFQNNGVVDDSQLPKDRFSAERLKGVDSTLKIQPAKLEDSAVYLCASSPTRGRGYVYTFGSGTRLTVV.